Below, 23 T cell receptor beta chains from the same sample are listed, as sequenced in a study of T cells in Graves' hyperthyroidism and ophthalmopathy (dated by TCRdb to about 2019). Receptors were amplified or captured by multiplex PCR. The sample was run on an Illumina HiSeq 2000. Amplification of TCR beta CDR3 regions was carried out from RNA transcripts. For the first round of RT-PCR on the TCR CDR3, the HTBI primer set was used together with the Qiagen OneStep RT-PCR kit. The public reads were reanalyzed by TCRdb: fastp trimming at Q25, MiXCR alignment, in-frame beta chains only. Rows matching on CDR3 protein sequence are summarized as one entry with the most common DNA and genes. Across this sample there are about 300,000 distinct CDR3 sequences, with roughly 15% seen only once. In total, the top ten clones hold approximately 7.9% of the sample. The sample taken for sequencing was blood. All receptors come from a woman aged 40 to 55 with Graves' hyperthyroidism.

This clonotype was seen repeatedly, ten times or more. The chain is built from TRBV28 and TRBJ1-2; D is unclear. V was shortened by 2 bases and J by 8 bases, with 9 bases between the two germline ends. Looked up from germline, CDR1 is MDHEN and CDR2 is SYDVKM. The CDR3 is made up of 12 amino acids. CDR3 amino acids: CASSLEITGYTF. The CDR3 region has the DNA TGTGCCAGCAGTTTAGAAATCACCGGCTACACCTTC.

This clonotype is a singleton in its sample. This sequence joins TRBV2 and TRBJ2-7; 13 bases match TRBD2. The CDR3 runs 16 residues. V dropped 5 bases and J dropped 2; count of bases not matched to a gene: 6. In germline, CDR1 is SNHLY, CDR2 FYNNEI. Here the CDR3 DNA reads TGTGCCAGCAGTAATCCGGGACTAGCGGGACCCTACGAGCAGTACTTC. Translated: CASSNPGLAGPYEQYF. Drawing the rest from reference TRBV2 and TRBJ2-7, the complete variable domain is EPEVTQTPSHQVTQMGQEVILRCVPISNHLYFYWYRQILGQKVEFLVSFYNNEISEKSEIFDDQFSVERPDGSNFTLKIRSTKLEDSAMYFCASSNPGLAGPYEQYFGPGTRLTVT.

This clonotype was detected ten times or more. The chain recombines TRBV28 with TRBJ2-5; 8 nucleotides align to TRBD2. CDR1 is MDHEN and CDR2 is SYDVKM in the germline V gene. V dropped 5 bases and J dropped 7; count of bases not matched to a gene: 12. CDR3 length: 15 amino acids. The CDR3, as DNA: TGTGCCAGCAGTGACTCTAGCGGGCCAGCGGGGACCCAGTACTTC. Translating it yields CASSDSSGPAGTQYF.

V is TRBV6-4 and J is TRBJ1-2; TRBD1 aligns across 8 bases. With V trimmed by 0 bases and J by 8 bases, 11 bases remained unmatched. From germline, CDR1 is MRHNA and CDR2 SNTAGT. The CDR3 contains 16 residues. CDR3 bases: TGTGCCAGCAGTGACTCCCATCGGGGCAGGGGGCGAGGCTACACCTTC. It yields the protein CASSDSHRGRGRGYTF.

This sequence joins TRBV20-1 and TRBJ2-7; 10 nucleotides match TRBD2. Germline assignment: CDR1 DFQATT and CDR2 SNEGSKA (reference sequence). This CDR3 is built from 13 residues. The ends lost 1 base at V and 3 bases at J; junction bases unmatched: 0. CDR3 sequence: CSARGTSGYEQYF. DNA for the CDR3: TGCAGTGCTAGAGGGACTAGCGGCTACGAGCAGTACTTC.

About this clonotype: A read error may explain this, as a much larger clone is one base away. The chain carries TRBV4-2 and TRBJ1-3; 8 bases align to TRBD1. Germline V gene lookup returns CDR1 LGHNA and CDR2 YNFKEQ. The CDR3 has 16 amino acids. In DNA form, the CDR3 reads TGTGCCAGCAACCAAGATCCGGGACAGGTCCAGGGCACCATATATTTT. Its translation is CASNQDPGQVQGTIYF.

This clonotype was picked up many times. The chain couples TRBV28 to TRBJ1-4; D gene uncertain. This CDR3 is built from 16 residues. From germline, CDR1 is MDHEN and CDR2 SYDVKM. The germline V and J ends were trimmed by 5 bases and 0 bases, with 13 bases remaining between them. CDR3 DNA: TGTGCCAGCAGTCCCTTGGAGCTCTCAACTAATGAAAAACTGTTTTTT. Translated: CASSPLELSTNEKLFF.

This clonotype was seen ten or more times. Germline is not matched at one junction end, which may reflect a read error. The CDR3 loop reads CASTRRGLSNYPDF. CDR3 in DNA: TGTGCCAGCACCCGACGCGGCCTTTCTAATTACCCGGACTTC. This sequence joins TRBV3-1 and TRBJ2-5; D call uncertain. The CDR3 extends over 14 amino acids. Germline V gene lookup returns CDR1 LGHDT and CDR2 YNNKEL (reference sequence).

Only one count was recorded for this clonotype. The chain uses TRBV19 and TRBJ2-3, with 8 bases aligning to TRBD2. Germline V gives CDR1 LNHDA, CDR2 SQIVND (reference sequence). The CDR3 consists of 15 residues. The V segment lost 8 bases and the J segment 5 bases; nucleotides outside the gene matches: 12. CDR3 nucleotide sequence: TGTGCCAGTCATGCGCGAGCGGGAGCCCTAGATACGCAGTATTTT. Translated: CASHARAGALDTQYF.

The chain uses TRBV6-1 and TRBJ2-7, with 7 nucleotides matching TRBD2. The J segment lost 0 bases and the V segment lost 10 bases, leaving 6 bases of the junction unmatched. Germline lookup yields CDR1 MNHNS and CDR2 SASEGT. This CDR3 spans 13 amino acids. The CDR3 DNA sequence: TGTGCCACCCGGTGGGGGGGCTCCTACGAGCAGTACTTC. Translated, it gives CATRWGGSYEQYF.

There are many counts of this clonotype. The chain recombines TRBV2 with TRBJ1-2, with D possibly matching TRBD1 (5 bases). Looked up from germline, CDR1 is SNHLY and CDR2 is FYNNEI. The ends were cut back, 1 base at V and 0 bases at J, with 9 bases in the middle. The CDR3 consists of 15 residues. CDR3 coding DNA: TGTGCCAGCAGTGAAGGTGGGACGGCTAACTATGGCTACACCTTC. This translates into CASSEGGTANYGYTF.

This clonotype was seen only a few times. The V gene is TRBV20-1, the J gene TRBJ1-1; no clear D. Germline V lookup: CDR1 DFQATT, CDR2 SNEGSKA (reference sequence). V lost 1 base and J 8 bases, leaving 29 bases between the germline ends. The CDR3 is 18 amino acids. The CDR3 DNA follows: TGCAGTGCTAGAGGCGGTACGGGCGCCGTTTCTGCAGATACCGAAGCTTTCTTT. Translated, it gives CSARGGTGAVSADTEAFF.

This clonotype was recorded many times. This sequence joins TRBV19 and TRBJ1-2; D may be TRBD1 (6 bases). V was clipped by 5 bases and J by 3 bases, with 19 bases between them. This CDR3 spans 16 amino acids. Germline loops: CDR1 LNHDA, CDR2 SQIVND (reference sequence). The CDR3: CASSPQGLPKYYGYTF. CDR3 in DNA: TGTGCCAGTAGTCCGCAGGGGCTACCCAAATACTATGGCTACACCTTC.

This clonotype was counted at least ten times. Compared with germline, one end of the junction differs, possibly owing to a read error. CDR3 loop: CASSPGTSGRASSF. CDR3 DNA sequence: TGTGCCAGCAGCCCGGGGACTAGCGGGAGGGCCTCATCTTTC. V gene TRBV7-9 combines with J gene TRBJ2-6; 16 positions agree with TRBD2. The CDR3 is 14 amino acids. Germline V gives CDR1 SEHNR, CDR2 FQNEAQ (reference sequence).

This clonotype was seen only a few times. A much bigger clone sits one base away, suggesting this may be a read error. CDR3 protein: CASSLVVAYQPQHF. In DNA form, the CDR3 reads TGTGCCAGCAGCTTAGTTGTAGCATATCAGCCCCAGCATTTT. This chain links TRBV7-2 with TRBJ1-5; D ambiguous. In germline, CDR1 is SGHTA, CDR2 FQGNSA. Trimming pared 1 base from V and 5 bases from J, leaving 9 bases between. The CDR3 has 14 amino acids.

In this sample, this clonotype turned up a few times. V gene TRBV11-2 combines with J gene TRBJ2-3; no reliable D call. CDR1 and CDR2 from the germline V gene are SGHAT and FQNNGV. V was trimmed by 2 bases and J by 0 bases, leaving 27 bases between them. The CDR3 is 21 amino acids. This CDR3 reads CASSLTSPGSTMISSTDTQYF. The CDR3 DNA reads TGTGCCAGCAGCTTAACCTCCCCAGGCTCTACTATGATTTCTAGCACAGATACGCAGTATTTT.

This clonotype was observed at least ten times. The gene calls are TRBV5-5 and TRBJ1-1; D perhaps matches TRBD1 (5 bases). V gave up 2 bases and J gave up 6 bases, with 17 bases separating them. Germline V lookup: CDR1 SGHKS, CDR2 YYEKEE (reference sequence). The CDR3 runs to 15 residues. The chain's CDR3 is CASSFRDPWDSEAFF. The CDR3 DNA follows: TGTGCCAGCAGCTTTCGGGACCCATGGGACTCTGAAGCTTTCTTT.

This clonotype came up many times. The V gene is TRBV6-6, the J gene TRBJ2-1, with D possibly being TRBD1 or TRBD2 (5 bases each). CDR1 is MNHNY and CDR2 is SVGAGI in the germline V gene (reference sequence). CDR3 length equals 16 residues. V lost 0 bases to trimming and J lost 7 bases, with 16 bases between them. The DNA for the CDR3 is TGTGCCAGCAGTTACTCGGATCGGATAGAGGGGAATGAGCAGTTCTTC. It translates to CASSYSDRIEGNEQFF.

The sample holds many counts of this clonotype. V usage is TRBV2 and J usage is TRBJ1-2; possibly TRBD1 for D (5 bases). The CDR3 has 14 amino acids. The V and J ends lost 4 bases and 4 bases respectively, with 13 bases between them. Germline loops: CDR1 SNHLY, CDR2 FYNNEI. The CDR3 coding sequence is TGTGCCAGCAGTGCCAAGGACGGGGCCTATGGCTACACCTTC. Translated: CASSAKDGAYGYTF.

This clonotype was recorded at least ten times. The DNA for the CDR3 is TGCAGTGCTAGGCGGACAGTTCAAGAGACCCAGTACTTC. Protein product: CSARRTVQETQYF. The chain joins TRBV20-1 to TRBJ2-5; weak D call: TRBD1 (6 bases). V was clipped by 3 bases and J by 2 bases, with 10 bases between them. CDR3 length: 13 residues. From germline, CDR1 is DFQATT and CDR2 SNEGSKA (reference sequence).

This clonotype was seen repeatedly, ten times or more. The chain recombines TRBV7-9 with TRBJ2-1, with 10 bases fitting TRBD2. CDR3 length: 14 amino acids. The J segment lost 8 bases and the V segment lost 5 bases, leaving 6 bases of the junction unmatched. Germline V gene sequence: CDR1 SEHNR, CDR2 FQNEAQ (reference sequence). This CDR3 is CASSRSGRRDEQFF. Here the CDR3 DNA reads TGTGCCAGCAGCCGTAGCGGGAGGAGGGATGAGCAGTTCTTC.

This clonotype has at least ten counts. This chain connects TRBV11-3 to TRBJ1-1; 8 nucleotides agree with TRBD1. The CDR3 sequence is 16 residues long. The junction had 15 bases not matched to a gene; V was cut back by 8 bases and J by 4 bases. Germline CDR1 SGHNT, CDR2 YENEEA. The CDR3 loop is CASSSGRGRAATEAFF. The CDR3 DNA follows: TGTGCCAGCTCGAGTGGCAGGGGGCGGGCGGCCACTGAAGCTTTCTTT.

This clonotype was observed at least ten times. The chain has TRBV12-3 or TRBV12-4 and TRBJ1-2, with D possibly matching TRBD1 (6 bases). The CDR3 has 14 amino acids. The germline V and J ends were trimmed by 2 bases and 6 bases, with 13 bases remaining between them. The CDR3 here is CASSLHRVVDGYTF. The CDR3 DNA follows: TGTGCCAGCAGTTTACACAGGGTGGTTGATGGCTACACCTTC.